This T cell receptor beta chain emerged from a study of T-cell reconstitution after alpha-beta-depleted transplantation in children. V shed 5 bases, J shed 0 bases, and the junction held 8 bases outside the gene matches. The CDR3 has 17 amino acids. The germline CDR1 and CDR2 sequences are DFQATT and SNEGSKA (reference sequence). During its preparation, the TCRbeta library received unique molecular identifiers. TCRdb reprocessed the PCR reads with MiXCR, giving one entry per CDR3 protein. The table records 440,000 or so distinct CDR3 sequences, 9.5% to 13% of them present only once. This clonotype was found a few times.

The specimen was PBMCs from the stem cell graft donor, collected from the stem cell graft. This sequence originates from a human donor who donated a stem cell graft to a child with acute myeloid leukemia. The gene calls are TRBV20-1 and TRBJ2-1; 12 nucleotides match TRBD2. The CDR3 loop reads CSASTPTSGSSYNEQFF. The CDR3 DNA sequence: TGCAGTGCTTCTACCCCGACTAGCGGGAGCTCCTACAATGAGCAGTTCTTC.